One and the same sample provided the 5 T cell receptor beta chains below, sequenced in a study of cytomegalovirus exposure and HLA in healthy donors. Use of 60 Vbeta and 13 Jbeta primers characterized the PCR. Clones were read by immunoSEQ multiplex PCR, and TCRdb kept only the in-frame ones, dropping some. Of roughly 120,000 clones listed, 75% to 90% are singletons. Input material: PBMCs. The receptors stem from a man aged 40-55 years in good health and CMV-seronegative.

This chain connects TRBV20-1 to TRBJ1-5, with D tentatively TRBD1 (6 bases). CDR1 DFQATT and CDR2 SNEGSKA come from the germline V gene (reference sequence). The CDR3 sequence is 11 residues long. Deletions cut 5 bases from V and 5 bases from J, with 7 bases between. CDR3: CSASGDQPQHF. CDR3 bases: TGCAGTGCTTCAGGGGATCAGCCCCAGCATTTT.

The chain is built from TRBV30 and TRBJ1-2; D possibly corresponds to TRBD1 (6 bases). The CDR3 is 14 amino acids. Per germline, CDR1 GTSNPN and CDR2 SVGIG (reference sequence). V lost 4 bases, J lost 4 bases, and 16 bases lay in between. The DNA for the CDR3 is TGTGCCTGGACCGGCCGACAGGCAAGCTATGGCTACACCTTC. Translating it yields CAWTGRQASYGYTF. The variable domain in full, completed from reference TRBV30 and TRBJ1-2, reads SQTIHQWPATLVQPVGSPLSLECTVEGTSNPNLYWYRQAAGRGLQLLFYSVGIGQISSEVPQNLSASRPQDRQFILSSKKLLLSDSGFYLCAWTGRQASYGYTFGSGTRLTVV.

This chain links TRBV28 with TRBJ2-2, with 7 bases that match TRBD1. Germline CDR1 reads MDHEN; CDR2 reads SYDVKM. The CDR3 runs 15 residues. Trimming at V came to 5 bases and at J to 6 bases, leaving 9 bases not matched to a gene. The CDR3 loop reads CASSATGIWAGELFF. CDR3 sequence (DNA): TGTGCCAGCAGTGCGACAGGGATTTGGGCCGGGGAGCTGTTTTTT.

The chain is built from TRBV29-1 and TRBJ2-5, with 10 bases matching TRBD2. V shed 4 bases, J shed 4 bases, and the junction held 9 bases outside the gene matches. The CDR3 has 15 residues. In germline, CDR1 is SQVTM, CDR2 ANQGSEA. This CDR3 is CSVVPSGGVRETQYF. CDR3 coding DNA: TGCAGCGTTGTTCCCAGCGGGGGGGTGCGAGAGACCCAGTACTTC.

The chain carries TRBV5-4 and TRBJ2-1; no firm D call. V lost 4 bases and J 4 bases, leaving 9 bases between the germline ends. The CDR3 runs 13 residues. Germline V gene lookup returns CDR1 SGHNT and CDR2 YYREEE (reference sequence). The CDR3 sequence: CASSRNSYNEQFF. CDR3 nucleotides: TGTGCCAGCAGCCGGAACAGTTACAATGAGCAGTTCTTC. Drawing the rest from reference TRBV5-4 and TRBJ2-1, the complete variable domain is ETGVTQSPTHLIKTRGQQVTLRCSSQSGHNTVSWYQQALGQGPQFIFQYYREEENGRGNFPPRFSGLQFPNYSSELNVNALELDDSALYLCASSRNSYNEQFFGPGTRLTVL.